These 11 T cell receptor beta chains came from one sample sequenced in a study of T-cell memory formation after mild COVID-19. One entry per CDR3 protein results from TCRdb running MiXCR on the 5' RACE reads. The profile shows about 190,000 distinct CDR3 sequences, about a sixth of them singletons. The sequenced material came from PBMCs or a T cell subset sorted from them (not recorded which). These receptors were collected from an adult woman who had mild COVID-19 (a few samples of this study predate the infection). Cell type and time point are not known.

The rearrangement joins TRBV11-2 to TRBJ2-5, with 11 positions matching TRBD2. The CDR3 is 15 residues long. Germline CDR1 is SGHAT and CDR2 is FQNNGV. The trim removed 5 bases at V and 5 bases at J, leaving 7 bases unmatched. In DNA, the CDR3 is TGTGCCAGCAGCCTTAGCGGGGGGGCCGTCGAGACCCAGTACTTC. Its protein product is CASSLSGGAVETQYF.

This chain links TRBV7-2 with TRBJ2-2; 8 bases agree with TRBD1. CDR3 length equals 15 residues. After removal of 1 base from V and 6 bases from J, the junction contained 4 bases not matched to a gene. CDR1 is SGHTA, CDR2 FQGNSA, per germline. The CDR3 sequence is CASSLGQGYSGELFF. CDR3 sequence (DNA): TGTGCCAGCAGCTTAGGACAGGGGTATTCCGGGGAGCTGTTTTTT.

The genes are TRBV3-1 and TRBJ2-7, with 10 positions matching TRBD2. V lost 4 bases, J lost 5 bases, and 11 bases stayed unmatched. CDR3 length: 16 amino acids. The germline V gene encodes CDR1 LGHDT and CDR2 YNNKEL (reference sequence). The CDR3 sequence: CASSPTRLAGGNEQYF. DNA of the CDR3: TGTGCCAGCAGCCCCACTAGATTAGCGGGGGGCAACGAGCAGTACTTC.

The rearrangement uses TRBV7-3 and TRBJ2-1; D is unresolved. The V gene lost 5 bases and the J gene lost 4 bases, with 21 bases spanning the gap. The CDR3 runs 17 residues. Germline V gene sequence: CDR1 SGHTA, CDR2 FQGTGA. CDR3 coding DNA: TGTGCCAGCAGCCGACTCCCCCGGGCTACCTCATACAATGAGCAGTTCTTC. Protein sequence: CASSRLPRATSYNEQFF.

This clonotype was detected only a few times. The V and J genes are TRBV7-8 and TRBJ2-2, with D unresolved. The CDR3 length is 13 residues. V lost 1 base, J lost 4 bases, and 4 bases lay in between. Germline assignment: CDR1 SGHVS and CDR2 FQNEAQ. CDR3 DNA: TGTGCCAGCAGCTTAGATTTCACCGGGGAGCTGTTTTTT. Translated, it gives CASSLDFTGELFF.

This clonotype was observed at least ten times. The chain employs TRBV10-3 and TRBJ2-7; TRBD1 might be the D (5 bases). This CDR3 has 14 residues. Trimming cost V 2 bases and J 2 bases, with 10 bases left between them. CDR1 is ENHRY, CDR2 SYGVKD, per germline. Here the CDR3 reads CAISEPRVPYEQYF. The CDR3 DNA reads TGTGCCATCAGTGAGCCCAGGGTCCCCTACGAGCAGTACTTC.

The rearrangement links TRBV5-1 to TRBJ1-2; possible D gene TRBD1, 5 bases. Trimming took 3 bases from V and 2 from J, leaving 11 bases between them. Germline CDR1 SGHRS, CDR2 YFSETQ. This CDR3 has 14 amino acids. The CDR3 is CASSSGPANYGYTF. CDR3 in DNA: TGCGCCAGCAGCTCGGGGCCGGCAAACTATGGCTACACCTTC.

This clonotype was found a few times. The chain carries TRBV9 and TRBJ2-7; 9 bases are a match to TRBD1. This CDR3 has 14 residues. The germline gives CDR1 SGDLS, CDR2 YYNGEE. V lost 3 bases to trimming and J lost 2 bases; unmatched junction nucleotides: 3. The CDR3 DNA follows: TGTGCCAGCAGCGCCGGGACAGGGCCCTACGAGCAGTACTTC. Residues: CASSAGTGPYEQYF.

This clonotype was counted many times. This rearrangement joins TRBV5-1 to TRBJ2-1; D tentatively fits TRBD1 or TRBD2 (5 bases each). There are 15 residues in the CDR3. V was trimmed by 3 bases and J by 3 bases, leaving 13 bases between them. Germline CDR1 reads SGHRS; CDR2 reads YFSETQ. This CDR3 reads CASSSFGDVYNEQFF. Here the CDR3 DNA reads TGCGCCAGCAGCTCTTTTGGGGACGTCTACAATGAGCAGTTCTTC.

This chain uses TRBV11-1 with TRBJ2-2, with 8 bases lining up with TRBD1. CDR1 is SGHAT and CDR2 is FQDESV in the germline V gene (reference sequence). V was pared by 3 bases and J by 7 bases, with 4 bases of the junction left unmatched. This CDR3 is built from 14 residues. CDR3 residues: CASSLDRVIGELFF. DNA for the CDR3: TGTGCCAGCAGCTTGGACAGGGTCATCGGGGAGCTGTTTTTT.

In this sample, this clonotype turned up many times. The genes are TRBV4-3 and TRBJ2-4; D is uncertain. Trimming removed 0 bases from V and 0 bases from J, with 9 bases in between. Germline V gives CDR1 LGHNA, CDR2 YSLEER. The CDR3 length is 16 residues. DNA of the CDR3: TGCGCCAGCAGCCAAGAACGGGTACTAGCCAAAAACATTCAGTACTTC. Its protein product is CASSQERVLAKNIQYF.